This record concerns one T cell receptor (beta chain) sequence. Its antigen is not identified. Each sample had two DNA replicates, around 0.45 ug blood or roughly 1.4 ug tissue. Assay used: immunoSEQ multiplex PCR; TCRdb lists only in-frame clones, some missing. The data contain some 72,000 clones, under 85% of them singletons. CDR1 GTSNPN and CDR2 SVGIG come from the germline V gene (reference sequence). The CDR3 contains 13 residues. V was pared by 0 bases and J by 2 bases, with 7 bases between. The entry originates in a study of early stage breast cancer tumors. Overall study: Among around 12 ER+/PR+/HER2- tumors, eight were ductal, four lobular. Study-level results: Enriched TCRB sequences shared across patients were mostly commonly generated sequences.

The sequence derives from a person between 55 and 69 years old with breast cancer. Input material: blood. V and J are TRBV30 and TRBJ2-5; no reliable D call. This chain's CDR3 is CAWSVGIQETQYF. The CDR3 DNA sequence: TGTGCCTGGAGTGTGGGTATACAAGAGACCCAGTACTTC.